The 9 T cell receptor beta chains in this list originate from one sample, sequenced in a study of response to subunit inactivated influenza vaccine. One entry per CDR3 protein, called by TCRdb with MiXCR from the RT-PCR reads. Of about 570,000 distinct CDR3 sequences listed, approximately 10% were seen once; the top ten hold around 10%. This sample was also put to use in a study of T cells expressing NK-cell markers. That work states: TCR beta cDNA was made by 5'RACE template switching with UMIs.

The specimen was PBMCs from blood, collected on the day of vaccination. The receptors derive from a man aged 45 to 65 who received an inactivated influenza vaccine.

V usage is TRBV5-1 and J usage is TRBJ2-1, with D perhaps matching TRBD2 (6 bases). Germline V gene lookup returns CDR1 SGHRS and CDR2 YFSETQ. The CDR3 has 15 amino acids. Trimming stripped 0 bases from V and 3 bases from J, with 10 bases between. For the CDR3, the DNA is TGCGCCAGCAGCTTGGGCGGAGGGTACTACAATGAGCAGTTCTTC. Its protein is CASSLGGGYYNEQFF. The whole variable domain, filled in from reference TRBV5-1 and TRBJ2-1, reads KAGVTQTPRYLIKTRGQQVTLSCSPISGHRSVSWYQQTPGQGLQFLFEYFSETQRNKGNFPGRFSGRQFSNSRSEMNVSTLELGDSALYLCASSLGGGYYNEQFFGPGTRLTVL.

This clonotype has more than one count but fewer than ten. The CDR3 is CGRGLDIQPQHF. The CDR3 bases are TGTGGGAGGGGATTAGATATTCAGCCCCAGCATTTT. The chain couples TRBV12-3 or TRBV12-4 to TRBJ1-5; a weak D match, TRBD1 (5 bases). The CDR3 sequence is 12 residues long.

This clonotype was counted ten times or more. This chain joins TRBV16 and TRBJ2-1, with 12 nucleotides matching TRBD2. V gave up 4 bases and J gave up 6 bases; unmatched junction bases: 7. From germline, CDR1 is KGHSY and CDR2 FQNENV. There are 16 residues in the CDR3. CDR3 coding DNA: TGTGCCAGCAGCCCCTCTAGCGGGGGGGTGATCAATGAGCAGTTCTTC. Residues: CASSPSSGGVINEQFF. The entire variable domain, with the rest obtained from reference TRBV16 and TRBJ2-1, is as follows: GEEVAQTPKHLVRGEGQKAKLYCAPIKGHSYVFWYQQVLKNEFKFLISFQNENVFDETGMPKERFSAKCLPNSPCSLEIQATKLEDSAVYFCASSPSSGGVINEQFFGPGTRLTVL.

V and J are TRBV5-1 and TRBJ2-7, with 7 bases lining up with TRBD2. The V gene's germline CDR1 is SGHRS and CDR2 YFSETQ. Germline trimming cut 6 bases from V and 0 bases from J; bases unmatched to any gene: 6. The CDR3 is 14 amino acids. The CDR3 is CASNPGGSSYEQYF. In DNA, the CDR3 is TGCGCCAGCAACCCCGGCGGGAGCTCCTACGAGCAGTACTTC.

This clonotype has only a few counts. J is TRBJ1-5 and V is TRBV28, with D unresolved. Germline CDR1 MDHEN, CDR2 SYDVKM. The CDR3 covers 13 residues. Trimming shortened V by 3 bases and J by 3 bases, and 6 bases separated the two germline ends. The CDR3 nucleotides read TGTGCCAGCAGTTTCACTATCAATCAGCCCCAGCATTTT. It encodes CASSFTINQPQHF.

The chain uses TRBV28 and TRBJ2-3; 12 bases match TRBD2. With 7 bases clipped from V and 8 bases from J, the junction kept 10 bases outside the gene matches. The CDR3 loop spans 15 amino acids. Germline V lookup: CDR1 MDHEN, CDR2 SYDVKM. The CDR3 sequence is CASKLAGGELFTQYF. CDR3 coding DNA: TGTGCCAGCAAACTAGCGGGGGGAGAACTTTTTACGCAGTATTTT.

This clonotype was observed a few times. V gene TRBV7-8 combines with J gene TRBJ1-5; 7 bases agree with TRBD1. J gave up 0 bases and V 4 bases, and 0 bases lay outside the gene matches. The germline CDR1 and CDR2 sequences are SGHVS and FQNEAQ. This CDR3 comprises 14 residues. CDR3 nucleotide sequence: TGTGCCAGCAGCTACAGGGGTAGCAATCAGCCCCAGCATTTT. Its translation: CASSYRGSNQPQHF.

The V call is TRBV4-2, the J call TRBJ2-3; TRBD2 is a possible D gene (6 bases). There are 18 residues in the CDR3. V was trimmed by 3 bases and J by 5 bases, leaving 24 bases between them. Germline CDR1 is LGHNA and CDR2 is YNFKEQ. CDR3: CASSQGDLRRTTGDTQYF. CDR3 DNA: TGTGCCAGCAGCCAGGGGGATCTGAGGAGGACTACCGGAGATACGCAGTATTTT.

This clonotype was counted many times. The chain combines TRBV28 with TRBJ2-7, with 11 bases fitting TRBD2. Germline assignment: CDR1 MDHEN and CDR2 SYDVKM. V shed 5 bases, J shed 2 bases, and the junction held 2 bases outside the gene matches. This CDR3 comprises 14 residues. The CDR3 coding sequence is TGTGCCAGCAGTATAGCGGGAGGGCCCTACGAGCAGTACTTC. Amino acid sequence: CASSIAGGPYEQYF.